The rows below give T cell receptor beta chains drawn from one sample of a study of CD8+CD57+ T cells in acquired aplastic anemia. Each CDR3 protein is one row after TCRdb ran MiXCR on the reads. In the table there are under 350,000 distinct CDR3 sequences, roughly half of which are singletons. Sequenced: sorted CD4+, CD8+, or CD8+CD57+ T cells (not recorded which) from PBMCs. The receptors stem from a human donor with severe aplastic anemia or a healthy control (not recorded which). Both conserved end residues are part of each CDR3. A D gene is named only where the DNA matches it firmly. Size tells how often a clone was seen (once, few, many) or the class of an expanded clone, and some rows leave it out.

TRBD1	TRBV20-1	many	TRBJ1-5	TGCAGTGCTAGTCGGACAGGGTACAATCAGCCCCAGCATTTT	CSASRTGYNQPQHF
TRBD1	TRBV19	NA	TRBJ2-6	TGTGCCAGTAGTATAGCCGGGACAGGGGTCCCTAGCTCTGGGGCCAACGTCCTGACTTTC	CASSIAGTGVPSSGANVLTF
NA	TRBV7-2	NA	TRBJ1-2	TGTGCCAGCAGCTTAGGTCAGACTAACTATGGCTACACCTTC	CASSLGQTNYGYTF
NA	TRBV7-6	NA	TRBJ2-1	TGTGCCAGCAGCTGTAACACAGGGAACAATGAGCAGCTCTTC	CASSCNTGNNEQLF
NA	TRBV2	NA	TRBJ1-5	TGTGCCAGCAGACAGGGAGGGTTCAGCAATCAGCCCCAGCATTTT	CASRQGGFSNQPQHF
TRBD1	TRBV5-6	NA	TRBJ1-1	TGTGCCAGACGACAGGGCGCCACTGAAGCTTTCTTT	CARRQGATEAFF
NA	TRBV7-2	NA	TRBJ2-5	TGTGCCAGCAGCTTTCGGTCCAGCGCCTTCCAAGAGACCCAGTACTTC	CASSFRSSAFQETQYF
NA	TRBV19	NA	TRBJ1-2	TGTGCCAGTAAACGGGACATCGGGTATGGCTACACCTTC	CASKRDIGYGYTF
NA	TRBV6-4	NA	TRBJ1-5	TGTGCCAGCAGTGAGGACCTCGGGGGCTATAGCAATCAGCCCCAGCATTTT	CASSEDLGGYSNQPQHF
NA	TRBV20-1	NA	TRBJ1-1	TGCAGTGCAATAGGGGGTGGAGGAGCTTTCTTT	CSAIGGGGAFF
NA	TRBV7-3	NA	TRBJ1-1	TGTGCCAGCAGTTTGGCTACGGGGGCGGGGACTGAAGCTTTCTTT	CASSLATGAGTEAFF
NA	TRBV5-1	NA	TRBJ1-2	TGTGCCAGCAGCTCATCCGGATACACCTTC	CASSSSGYTF
NA	TRBV7-2	NA	TRBJ2-7	TGTGCCAGCAGCCGGGGTGACTCCTACGAGCAGTACTTC	CASSRGDSYEQYF
TRBD2	TRBV13	NA	TRBJ2-7	TGTGCCAGCAGCTTAGAGCAGCGGGGGACCTACGAGCAGTACTTC	CASSLEQRGTYEQYF
TRBD2	TRBV29-1	NA	TRBJ2-7	TGCAGCGTTGAAGACCCTAGCGGGGTCAACGAGCAGTACTTC	CSVEDPSGVNEQYF
TRBD2	TRBV19	NA	TRBJ2-4	TGTGCCAGTAGCCACCGGGGGGGGAGGCCCAAAAACATTCAGTACTTC	CASSHRGGRPKNIQYF
NA	TRBV24-1	NA	TRBJ2-3	TGTGCCACCAGTGATTCGGACGCGGAGACCACAGATACGCAGTATTTT	CATSDSDAETTDTQYF
NA	TRBV20-1	NA	TRBJ2-1	TGCAGTGTAGTCCCAGGCGATGAGCAGTTCTTC	CSVVPGDEQFF
NA	TRBV7-2	NA	TRBJ1-5	TGTGCCAGCAGCTTATCCCAGCATTTT	CASSLSQHF
NA	TRBV11-2	many	TRBJ1-6	TGTGCCAGCAGCTTAGAACGACCGTCACCCCTCCACTTT	CASSLERPSPLHF
TRBD1	TRBV19	NA	TRBJ1-2	TGTGCCAGTAGTGAACAGGGGAGCTATGGCTACACCTTC	CASSEQGSYGYTF